This T cell receptor (beta chain) was sequenced during a study of tumor-infiltrating lymphocytes in primary liver carcinoma. TCR beta cDNA was made from 400 to 600 ng total RNA with a constant-region primer. Generation of the TCR beta libraries relied on three nested multiplex PCR rounds using slightly modified ARM-PCR. For 10 cycles apiece, the opening two PCR rounds ran with TRBV1-TRBV30 forward primers and a C-beta reverse primer. One entry per CDR3 protein, called by TCRdb with MiXCR from the multiplex PCR reads. This table holds over 250,000 distinct CDR3 sequences, 58% found once. Germline DNA was also extracted, and blood RNA was taken from unsorted whole blood. This CDR3 has 14 residues. In regard to this clonotype: One base away lies a much larger clone, so this may be a sequencing read error.

This clonotype was sampled from a woman in her 30s with primary liver carcinoma and hepatitis B virus infection. The J gene is TRBJ1-4, the V gene TRBV12-3 or TRBV12-4; a possible D gene is TRBD1 (6 bases). Material for sequencing was peripheral blood. CDR3 bases: TGTGCCAGCGGTTTCCAACAGGGTACTGAAAAACTGTTTTTT. Protein sequence: CASGFQQGTEKLFF.